These 30 T cell receptor beta chains were all obtained from the same sample, sequenced in a study of beta chain features in type 1 diabetes (dated 2018 in TCRdb). Overall study outcomes, separate from this receptor: Type 1 diabetes patients showed a moderate but significant shortening of TCRB CDR3 length in all four CD4+ subsets.

Library creation used the immunoSEQ multiplex PCR assay. The entire isolated RNA was reverse transcribed using the High Capacity cDNA Reverse Transcription Kit, and thus expressed TCRB transcripts were sequenced. The table comes from immuneACCESS by way of TCRdb, which keeps in-frame sequences with V and J called. Part of the clones is missing from these tables; in studies checked, under half for an unresolved V gene and the rest for unknown reasons. A total of around 710,000 clones appear in this sample, over 10% of them only once. Of the sample, around 0.12% is held by the ten largest clones. These receptors have no known antigen. Sequenced sample: naive CD4+ T cells from blood. The meaning of the sample's cell subset or site label: true naive CD4+ T cells. The receptors derive from a man aged 30 to 39 with type 1 diabetes.

This clone appeared a few times. CDR3 sequence (DNA): TGTGCCAGCAGCATCCCGACAGGGGCTGGAAACACCATATATTTT. Protein product: CASSIPTGAGNTIYF. The chain is built from TRBV7-9 and TRBJ1-3, with TRBD1 matching 8 bases. The ends lost 5 bases at V and 2 bases at J; junction bases unmatched: 5. This CDR3 contains 15 residues. The germline CDR1 and CDR2 sequences are SEHNR and FQNEAQ (reference sequence).

In its sample, this clone was seen a few times. The rearrangement joins TRBV9 to TRBJ2-3, with 8 positions matching TRBD2. CDR1 and CDR2 from the germline V gene are SGDLS and YYNGEE. V was clipped by 0 bases and J by 4 bases; unmatched bases: 7. CDR3 length: 16 residues. CDR3 residues: CASSVEDGGASDTQYF. For the CDR3, the DNA is TGTGCCAGCAGCGTAGAAGACGGGGGGGCATCAGATACGCAGTATTTT. Using reference TRBV9 and TRBJ2-3 for the parts outside the CDR3, the full variable domain is DSGVTQTPKHLITATGQRVTLRCSPRSGDLSVYWYQQSLDQGLQFLIQYYNGEERAKGNILERFSAQQFPDLHSELNLSSLELGDSALYFCASSVEDGGASDTQYFGPGTRLTVL.

V usage is TRBV25-1 and J usage is TRBJ2-1; 10 bases line up with TRBD1. V was clipped by 3 bases and J by 8 bases; unmatched bases: 4. CDR3 length: 14 residues. CDR1 is MGHDK and CDR2 is SYGVNS in the germline V gene. The DNA of the CDR3 is TGTGCCAGCAGTGAGACAGGGGGCGTCTATGAGCAGTTCTTC. It specifies CASSETGGVYEQFF.

The chain is built from TRBV6-1 and TRBJ2-5; either TRBD1 or TRBD2 may fit D (6 bases each). CDR1 and CDR2 from the germline V gene are MNHNS and SASEGT. CDR3 length: 14 residues. Trimming stripped 6 bases from V and 5 bases from J, with 16 bases between. CDR3 sequence reads: CASRAIRGRETQYF. The CDR3 nucleotides read TGTGCCAGCAGGGCTATTCGGGGGCGGGAGACCCAGTACTTC.

This clone turned up a few times. The chain has TRBV7-9 and TRBJ2-5, with 9 bases that match TRBD1. Unmatched junction bases numbered 9, after V lost 5 bases and J lost 5 bases. Germline V gene sequence: CDR1 SEHNR, CDR2 FQNEAQ (reference sequence). CDR3 length equals 15 residues. CDR3 DNA: TGTGCCAGCAGCCCAGGGACAGGGTATTCGGAGACCCAGTACTTC. This sequence encodes CASSPGTGYSETQYF.

This clone has a handful of counts. The chain is built from TRBV21-1 and TRBJ2-5; TRBD1 reflects the table's D call only, with no check against the DNA. TRBV21-1 is termed a pseudogene. The CDR3 runs to 10 residues. This CDR3 reads CASGRTAQYF. The CDR3 nucleotides are TGTGCCAGCGGTAGAACAGCCCAGTACTTC.

This clone has just a few counts. This chain connects TRBV5-1 to TRBJ2-5, with D hard to call. The germline V gene has CDR1 SGHRS and CDR2 YFSETQ. Trimming removed 3 bases at V and 3 bases at J, with 9 bases between. The CDR3 runs to 13 residues. The CDR3 bases are TGCGCCAGCAGCTCCAGGAGAGAAGAGACCCAGTACTTC. Translated: CASSSRREETQYF. The full variable domain, rest sourced from reference TRBV5-1 and TRBJ2-5, is KAGVTQTPRYLIKTRGQQVTLSCSPISGHRSVSWYQQTPGQGLQFLFEYFSETQRNKGNFPGRFSGRQFSNSRSEMNVSTLELGDSALYLCASSSRREETQYFGPGTRLLVL.

The chain joins TRBV14 to TRBJ1-2; no clear D. CDR3 length equals 16 residues. The V and J ends lost 1 base and 7 bases respectively, with 19 bases between them. Per the germline V gene, CDR1 is SGHDN and CDR2 is FVKESK. The CDR3 is CASSQVPAALGSGYTF. The CDR3 bases are TGTGCCAGCAGCCAAGTGCCGGCAGCCCTTGGGAGTGGCTACACCTTC.

The rearrangement links TRBV28 to TRBJ2-7, with D maybe TRBD1 (6 bases). The CDR3 consists of 12 residues. CDR1 and CDR2 (germline): MDHEN, SYDVKM. The germline V and J ends were trimmed by 10 bases and 6 bases, with 16 bases remaining between them. CDR3 nucleotide sequence: TGTGCCACCTCGACAGGTTTTGTCGAGCAGTACTTC. Its protein is CATSTGFVEQYF.

This clone has just a few counts. This chain joins TRBV14 and TRBJ1-4; TRBD1 matches 8 bases. Germline values: CDR1 SGHDN, CDR2 FVKESK. The CDR3 has 14 residues. V shed 6 bases and J 10 bases; nucleotides not matched to a gene: 10. CDR3 region: CASSYRGTLTKLFF. The CDR3 nucleotides are TGTGCCAGCAGTTACAGGGGGACGCTAACAAAACTGTTTTTT.

This chain links TRBV18 with TRBJ2-7; 9 bases map to TRBD2. This CDR3 region has 15 residues. The V gene end was trimmed by 3 bases and the J gene end by 2 bases; junction bases not matched to a gene: 5. CDR1 KGHSH and CDR2 LQKENI come from the germline V gene. The CDR3 is CASSPALAGTYEQYF. The CDR3 bases are TGTGCCAGCTCACCGGCCCTAGCGGGAACCTACGAGCAGTACTTC. The full variable domain, in which reference TRBV18 and TRBJ2-7 provide the parts outside the CDR3, is NAGVMQNPRHLVRRRGQEARLRCSPMKGHSHVYWYRQLPEEGLKFMVYLQKENIIDESGMPKERFSAEFPKEGPSILRIQQVVRGDSAAYFCASSPALAGTYEQYFGPGTRLTVT.

The chain joins TRBV25-1 to TRBJ1-4; D is uncertain. Trimming shortened V by 4 bases and J by 0 bases, and 6 bases separated the two germline ends. The CDR3 totals 14 residues. Germline V lookup: CDR1 MGHDK, CDR2 SYGVNS. CDR3 nucleotide sequence: TGTGCCAGCAGTGTAGATGCAACTAATGAAAAACTGTTTTTT. Its protein product is CASSVDATNEKLFF. Using reference TRBV25-1 and TRBJ1-4 for the parts outside the CDR3, the full variable domain is EADIYQTPRYLVIGTGKKITLECSQTMGHDKMYWYQQDPGMELHLIHYSYGVNSTEKGDLSSESTVSRIRTEHFPLTLESARPSHTSQYLCASSVDATNEKLFFGSGTQLSVL.

This clone was counted between two and nine times. The chain links TRBV25-1 to TRBJ1-6; no clear D. Germline values: CDR1 MGHDK, CDR2 SYGVNS. The CDR3 extends over 14 amino acids. V was trimmed by 10 bases and J by 6 bases, leaving 16 bases between them. The CDR3 spells CATRTEQLNSPLHF. In nucleotides, the CDR3 is TGTGCCACCCGTACAGAACAGCTTAATTCACCCCTCCACTTT.

In its sample, this clone was seen a few times. This chain uses TRBV25-1 with TRBJ1-6, with TRBD1 identical over 7 bases. The CDR3 extends over 12 amino acids. Per the germline V gene, CDR1 is MGHDK and CDR2 is SYGVNS. Trimming removed 5 bases from V and 10 bases from J; junction bases left unmatched: 2. CDR3 region: CASSRQGSPLHF. The CDR3 DNA follows: TGTGCCAGCAGTCGACAGGGATCACCCCTCCACTTT.

This clone was seen a few times. This sequence joins TRBV27 and TRBJ2-4; maybe TRBD1 (6 bases). Trimming stripped 3 bases from V and 5 bases from J, with 14 bases between. The CDR3 length is 15 residues. CDR1 and CDR2 (germline): MNHEY, SMNVEV (reference sequence). CDR3 in DNA: TGTGCCAGCAGTTTTGCAGGGGATGTCCAAAACATTCAGTACTTC. Its translation: CASSFAGDVQNIQYF.

A few counts support this clone. The chain couples TRBV21-1 to TRBJ2-1; the DNA was not compared with TRBD2, the D call given in the table. TRBV21-1 is a pseudogene segment. The length of the CDR3 is 17 residues. The CDR3 DNA is TGTGCCAGCAGCAAAGGAACCCTAGCGGGGGGGCAGAATGAGCAGTTCTTC. This translates into CASSKGTLAGGQNEQFF.

The chain uses TRBV6-5 and TRBJ1-1; TRBD1 is a possible D gene (5 bases). Trimming removed 5 bases from V and 7 bases from J, with 17 bases in between. The CDR3 has 14 amino acids. CDR1 MNHEY and CDR2 SVGAGI come from the germline V gene. The CDR3: CASSTPGEALEAFF. CDR3 bases: TGTGCCAGCAGTACCCCGGGGGAGGCCCTTGAAGCTTTCTTT.

This clone was counted a few times. The V gene is TRBV9, the J gene TRBJ2-3; 8 bases match TRBD2. The V segment lost 1 base and the J segment 3 bases; nucleotides outside the gene matches: 10. The CDR3 is 17 residues long. Germline V gene sequence: CDR1 SGDLS, CDR2 YYNGEE. The CDR3, as DNA: TGTGCCAGCAGCGTATCGATAGCGGGACTTCCTACAGATACGCAGTATTTT. Protein sequence: CASSVSIAGLPTDTQYF.

This chain connects TRBV5-1 to TRBJ2-3; 11 nucleotides line up with TRBD1. With V trimmed by 2 bases and J by 4 bases, 6 bases remained unmatched. This CDR3 is 16 amino acids long. The germline gives CDR1 SGHRS, CDR2 YFSETQ. CDR3 sequence: CASSFQPGQGADTQYF. CDR3 sequence (DNA): TGCGCCAGCAGCTTCCAACCGGGACAGGGGGCAGATACGCAGTATTTT.

The chain has TRBV29-1 and TRBJ2-1; 11 bases align to TRBD2. The CDR3 length is 15 residues. Germline assignment: CDR1 SQVTM and CDR2 ANQGSEA. After removal of 3 bases from V and 5 bases from J, the junction contained 6 bases not matched to a gene. In DNA, the CDR3 is TGCAGCGTTGATACTAGCGGGGGCGTTAACAATGAGCAGTTCTTC. Translating it yields CSVDTSGGVNNEQFF.

This clone was observed many times. The genes are TRBV10-3 and TRBJ1-4; a possible D gene is TRBD1 (6 bases). The CDR3 extends over 15 amino acids. Germline CDR1 is ENHRY and CDR2 is SYGVKD. V gave up 2 bases and J gave up 4 bases, with 11 bases separating them. CDR3 in amino acids: CAISEARTDNEKLFF. CDR3 coding DNA: TGTGCCATCAGTGAGGCGCGGACAGATAATGAAAAACTGTTTTTT.

To note about this clone: The same CDR3 arises from other DNA sequences in this sample as well. J is TRBJ1-6 and V is TRBV9, with D possibly TRBD1 on 5 matching bases. Germline CDR1 reads SGDLS; CDR2 reads YYNGEE. Trimming removed 0 bases from V and 7 bases from J, with 8 bases in between. The CDR3 is 14 amino acids. The CDR3 sequence: CASSVEGTNSPLHF. CDR3 in DNA: TGTGCCAGCAGCGTAGAGGGGACCAATTCACCCCTCCACTTT.

This chain connects TRBV7-8 to TRBJ2-5; TRBD2 matches 10 bases. V shed 3 bases, J shed 5 bases, and the junction held 9 bases outside the gene matches. The CDR3 totals 16 residues. Germline CDR1 reads SGHVS; CDR2 reads FQNEAQ. The CDR3 is CASSFTSGGARETQYF. The DNA for the CDR3 is TGTGCCAGCAGCTTTACCAGCGGGGGGGCCCGGGAGACCCAGTACTTC.

The chain employs TRBV19 and TRBJ2-1, with 8 positions matching TRBD1. Germline CDR1 LNHDA, CDR2 SQIVND (reference sequence). The CDR3 extends over 15 amino acids. J was trimmed by 6 bases and V by 1 base; bases with no gene match: 5. CDR3 protein: CASSIGQGAPNEQFF. In nucleotides, the CDR3 is TGTGCCAGTAGTATAGGGCAGGGGGCTCCCAATGAGCAGTTCTTC.

The V and J genes are TRBV9 and TRBJ2-1; the D gene could be TRBD1 or TRBD2 (5 bases each). The V end was cut by 0 bases, the J end by 7 bases, with 17 bases between. The germline V gene has CDR1 SGDLS and CDR2 YYNGEE. This CDR3 contains 16 residues. CDR3 sequence: CASSVGGPRGTNEQFF. The DNA of the CDR3 is TGTGCCAGCAGCGTAGGGGGCCCCCGGGGCACAAATGAGCAGTTCTTC. The whole variable domain, remainder taken from reference TRBV9 and TRBJ2-1, is DSGVTQTPKHLITATGQRVTLRCSPRSGDLSVYWYQQSLDQGLQFLIQYYNGEERAKGNILERFSAQQFPDLHSELNLSSLELGDSALYFCASSVGGPRGTNEQFFGPGTRLTVL.

This clone was counted only a few times. The V gene is TRBV11-2, the J gene TRBJ1-5; weak D call: TRBD1 (5 bases). The length of the CDR3 is 13 residues. CDR1 is SGHAT and CDR2 is FQNNGV in the germline V gene. V was trimmed by 5 bases and J by 6 bases, leaving 11 bases between them. The CDR3 region is CASSRGDLQPQHF. In DNA, the CDR3 is TGTGCCAGCAGCCGTGGGGACCTTCAGCCCCAGCATTTT.

In this sample, this clone turned up a few times. The V gene is TRBV28, the J gene TRBJ2-1; D unclear. This CDR3 spans 12 amino acids. The germline V gene encodes CDR1 MDHEN and CDR2 SYDVKM. Trimming took 4 bases from V and 12 from J, leaving 13 bases between them. CDR3 loop: CASSSQSIRQFF. Written as DNA, the CDR3 is TGTGCCAGCAGTTCCCAATCTATTCGGCAGTTCTTC.

V and J are TRBV4-2 and TRBJ2-5; TRBD2 aligns across 9 bases. Looked up from germline, CDR1 is LGHNA and CDR2 is YNFKEQ. The CDR3 is 15 residues long. J was trimmed by 7 bases and V by 4 bases; bases with no gene match: 10. CDR3 region: CASSLELRGGVTQYF. CDR3 DNA sequence: TGTGCCAGCAGCCTAGAATTGCGGGGGGGCGTGACCCAGTACTTC.

This clone was seen a few times. The chain joins TRBV30 to TRBJ1-4, with a possible D match to TRBD1 (5 bases). V was clipped by 0 bases and J by 0 bases, with 11 bases between them. CDR3 size: 16 residues. Germline V gene data show CDR1 as GTSNPN and CDR2 as SVGIG (reference sequence). CDR3 nucleotide sequence: TGTGCCTGGAGTGTTGCAGGGCTGGCAACTAATGAAAAACTGTTTTTT. Its protein is CAWSVAGLATNEKLFF.

The rearrangement joins TRBV4-3 to TRBJ2-3; no clear D. The CDR3 consists of 17 residues. CDR1 is LGHNA, CDR2 YSLEER, per germline. Trimming stripped 0 bases from V and 6 bases from J, with 19 bases between. The CDR3 DNA sequence: TGCGCCAGCAGCCAAGATTTTCAGAGTGGGGTTATTGATACGCAGTATTTT. It is translated as CASSQDFQSGVIDTQYF.